The 29 T cell receptor beta chains given below trace back to one sample, sequenced in a study of vaccination and CD4 T cells after COVID-19. The Oncomine TCR Beta short-read assay was applied to DNA of cultured CD4+ T cells. TCRdb re-called the PCR reads through MiXCR, storing one row per CDR3 protein. The sample holds approximately 11,000 distinct CDR3 sequences; around 25% are singletons and the top ten take roughly 24%. Antigens of these TCRs are unknown. As to treatment: approximately nine-day PBMC culture with coronavirus spike peptide pools or control peptides (ViraFEST assay). Sample: CD4+ T cells from blood, cultured in vitro, taken before SARS-CoV-2 vaccination. The receptors derive from a human donor who received a COVID-19 vaccine.

CDR3 loop: CASSPNTLQGALIYGYTF. The CDR3 DNA follows: TGTGCCAGCTCACCGAATACGTTACAGGGGGCTCTTATCTATGGCTACACCTTC. The chain employs TRBV18 and TRBJ1-2; 9 nucleotides agree with TRBD1. This CDR3 has 18 residues. Germline CDR1 reads KGHSH; CDR2 reads LQKENI. V lost 3 bases and J lost 4; bases outside the gene matches: 15.

The rearrangement joins TRBV5-6 to TRBJ2-7; possibly TRBD2 for D (6 bases). The V gene lost 0 bases and the J gene lost 4 bases, with 14 bases spanning the gap. Germline V gene data show CDR1 as SGHDT and CDR2 as YYEEEE. The CDR3 is 15 amino acids. In DNA, the CDR3 is TGTGCCAGCAGCTTGGCGTGGAGGGTAGGGTACGAGCAGTACTTC. Protein product: CASSLAWRVGYEQYF.

The chain recombines TRBV18 with TRBJ2-1; the D gene is possibly TRBD2 (5 bases). The germline V gene has CDR1 KGHSH and CDR2 LQKENI. The CDR3 has 15 amino acids. The V end was cut by 0 bases, the J end by 3 bases, with 9 bases between. Here the CDR3 DNA reads TGTGCCAGCTCACCACCGAGGGCAAGCTACAATGAGCAGTTCTTC. Amino acids: CASSPPRASYNEQFF.

This clonotype was found a few times. V gene TRBV30 combines with J gene TRBJ1-1, with D tentatively TRBD1 (5 bases). V lost 1 base, J lost 6 bases, and 15 bases lay in between. The CDR3 is made up of 14 amino acids. Germline CDR1 and CDR2: GTSNPN and SVGIG (reference sequence). CDR3 sequence reads: CAWSGGRGAAEAFF. For the CDR3, the DNA is TGTGCCTGGAGTGGCGGTAGAGGGGCCGCTGAAGCTTTCTTT.

The rearrangement joins TRBV20-1 to TRBJ1-6; D possibly corresponds to TRBD1 (6 bases). The CDR3 extends over 14 amino acids. Germline values: CDR1 DFQATT, CDR2 SNEGSKA (reference sequence). V lost 5 bases and J lost 11, with 19 bases in between. The CDR3 spells CSAGALGGGAPLHF. CDR3 in DNA: TGCAGTGCTGGGGCCTTGGGTGGGGGCGCACCCCTCCACTTT.

By share of the sample, this clonotype is medium-sized (0.01 to 0.1%). This chain links TRBV30 with TRBJ1-2; possible D gene TRBD1, 6 bases. With 2 bases removed from V and 6 bases from J, the gap between germline ends came to 16 bases. CDR1 and CDR2 (germline): GTSNPN, SVGIG (reference sequence). The CDR3 spans 14 residues. The CDR3 loop reads CAWSSPLGADGYTF. CDR3 coding DNA: TGTGCCTGGAGTTCCCCGCTGGGGGCAGATGGCTACACCTTC.

In its sample, this clonotype was seen a few times. The chain couples TRBV12-3 or TRBV12-4 to TRBJ2-3; D unclear. The V gene lost 6 bases and the J gene lost 1 base, with 5 bases spanning the gap. The CDR3 sequence is 12 residues long. The CDR3 loop is CASSSRTDTQYF. CDR3 coding DNA: TGTGCCAGCAGCTCCCGCACAGATACGCAGTATTTT.

This clonotype ranks as medium-sized. The chain employs TRBV9 and TRBJ1-2, with 7 bases identical to TRBD1. Losses at the gene ends were 0 bases for V and 7 bases for J; bases not matched to a gene: 12. Germline V gives CDR1 SGDLS, CDR2 YYNGEE. The CDR3 sequence is 16 residues long. The chain's CDR3 is CASSVAGQELTSGYTF. For the CDR3, the DNA is TGTGCCAGCAGCGTAGCCGGACAGGAACTAACTAGTGGCTACACCTTC.

The V call is TRBV6-1, the J call TRBJ1-6; the D gene is possibly TRBD1 (5 bases). From germline, CDR1 is MNHNS and CDR2 SASEGT. There are 16 residues in the CDR3. The V end was cut by 4 bases, the J end by 6 bases, with 16 bases between. CDR3 nucleotide sequence: TGTGCCAGCAGTGCCGTTGCAGGGCAAACTAATTCACCCCTCCACTTT. The encoded protein is CASSAVAGQTNSPLHF.

The rearrangement joins TRBV28 to TRBJ2-7; 7 nucleotides align to TRBD1. The J segment lost 5 bases and the V segment lost 4 bases, leaving 8 bases of the junction unmatched. CDR1 MDHEN and CDR2 SYDVKM come from the germline V gene. The CDR3 runs 14 residues. The CDR3 nucleotides are TGTGCCAGCAGTTCCCCTGGACAGGTCAACGAGCAGTACTTC. Residues: CASSSPGQVNEQYF.

In this sample, this clonotype turned up a few times. V is TRBV15 and J is TRBJ1-5, with a possible D match to TRBD1 (5 bases). Germline V gives CDR1 LNHNV, CDR2 YYDKDF (reference sequence). Trimming removed 3 bases from V and 11 bases from J, with 17 bases in between. The length of the CDR3 is 14 residues. CDR3: CATSRQGGVGAQHF. CDR3 bases: TGTGCCACCAGCAGGCAGGGTGGCGTAGGAGCCCAGCATTTT.

This clonotype was counted only a few times. This sequence joins TRBV12-3 or TRBV12-4 and TRBJ2-5; 8 bases are a match to TRBD2. This CDR3 spans 16 amino acids. V lost 3 bases to trimming and J lost 0 bases; unmatched junction nucleotides: 6. The CDR3 loop reads CASSLWRGAYQETQYF. CDR3 bases: TGTGCCAGCAGTTTGTGGCGGGGGGCGTACCAAGAGACCCAGTACTTC.

The V gene is TRBV27, the J gene TRBJ2-3; the D gene could be TRBD1 or TRBD2 (5 bases each). Germline V gene sequence: CDR1 MNHEY, CDR2 SMNVEV (reference sequence). CDR3 length: 15 residues. V was shortened by 10 bases and J by 5 bases, with 22 bases between the two germline ends. The CDR3 nucleotides read TGTGCCATTTCGCCCTTGGGGGTTGGGATAGATACGCAGTATTTT. It is translated as CAISPLGVGIDTQYF.

By proportion, this clonotype is medium-sized. The CDR3 region has the DNA TGTGCCACCAGTGGACAGGGCTATGGCTACACCTTC. This translates into CATSGQGYGYTF. The V and J genes are TRBV24-1 and TRBJ1-2; the match to TRBD1 covers 7 bases. This CDR3 spans 12 amino acids. V was pared by 5 bases and J by 4 bases, with 0 bases of the junction left unmatched. Germline loops: CDR1 KGHDR, CDR2 SFDVKD.

This clonotype is a singleton in its sample. The chain joins TRBV5-5 to TRBJ1-4, with a weak D call TRBD1 (6 bases). CDR3 length equals 18 residues. Trimming pared 4 bases from V and 0 bases from J, leaving 19 bases between. The germline CDR1 and CDR2 sequences are SGHKS and YYEKEE (reference sequence). CDR3 in amino acids: CASSPTAQGLTTNEKLFF. The CDR3 bases are TGTGCCAGCAGCCCGACCGCTCAGGGGTTAACAACTAATGAAAAACTGTTTTTT.

This clonotype has just a few counts. This chain uses TRBV7-6 with TRBJ2-5, with TRBD2 matching 7 bases. V dropped 6 bases and J dropped 4; count of bases not matched to a gene: 17. CDR1 and CDR2 from the germline V gene are SGHVS and FNYEAQ. The length of the CDR3 is 17 residues. CDR3 DNA: TGTGCCAGCAGTTTGGGGTGGACTAGAAGGTCCGGAGAGACCCAGTACTTC. Its translation is CASSLGWTRRSGETQYF. The entire variable domain, with the rest obtained from reference TRBV7-6 and TRBJ2-5, is as follows: GAGVSQSPRYKVTKRGQDVALRCDPISGHVSLYWYRQALGQGPEFLTYFNYEAQQDKSGLPNDRFSAERPEGSISTLTIQRTEQRDSAMYRCASSLGWTRRSGETQYFGPGTRLLVL.

The rearrangement joins TRBV6-1 to TRBJ2-5; D call uncertain. The CDR3 covers 12 residues. Trimming took off 6 bases at V and 5 bases at J, with 10 bases between the two ends. CDR1 is MNHNS and CDR2 is SASEGT in the germline V gene. CDR3 in DNA: TGTGCCAGCAGCGATACCTCGGAGACCCAGTACTTC. It yields the protein CASSDTSETQYF.

The chain uses TRBV6-2 or TRBV6-3 and TRBJ1-3; maybe TRBD1 (5 bases). Trimming removed 0 bases from V and 3 bases from J, with 6 bases in between. CDR1 and CDR2 (germline): MNHEY, SVGEGT. The CDR3 runs 14 residues. For the CDR3, the DNA is TGTGCCAGCAGTTACTCCAGGGTTGGAAACACCATATATTTT. Translated: CASSYSRVGNTIYF.

The J gene is TRBJ2-1, the V gene TRBV7-8, with 15 bases aligning to TRBD2. The CDR3 consists of 19 residues. V trimming: 0 bases; J trimming: 3 bases; junction bases outside the gene matches: 6. Germline CDR1 and CDR2: SGHVS and FQNEAQ. For the CDR3, the DNA is TGTGCCAGCAGCTTAGCGGGGACTAGCGGGGGGAGCGGCTACAATGAGCAGTTCTTC. This sequence encodes CASSLAGTSGGSGYNEQFF.

V usage is TRBV12-3 or TRBV12-4 and J usage is TRBJ1-3, with D possibly being TRBD1 (5 bases). The length of the CDR3 is 16 residues. Between the trimmed V and J ends, which lost 2 bases and 0 bases, there was a span of 11 bases. For the CDR3, the DNA is TGTGCCAGCAGTTTAATCGGCAGGGTCTCTGGAAACACCATATATTTT. Its protein is CASSLIGRVSGNTIYF.

The chain is built from TRBV7-9 and TRBJ2-6, with D perhaps matching TRBD1 (6 bases). V lost 0 bases and J lost 0, with 18 bases in between. This CDR3 comprises 20 residues. In germline, CDR1 is SEHNR, CDR2 FQNEAQ (reference sequence). CDR3 sequence reads: CASSLARGTDFSSGANVLTF. In DNA, the CDR3 is TGTGCCAGCAGCTTAGCGAGGGGGACGGACTTTAGCTCTGGGGCCAACGTCCTGACTTTC. Full variable domain (outside the CDR3, taken from reference TRBV7-9 and TRBJ2-6): DTGVSQNPRHKITKRGQNVTFRCDPISEHNRLYWYRQTLGQGPEFLTYFQNEAQLEKSRLLSDRFSAERPKGSFSTLEIQRTEQGDSAMYLCASSLARGTDFSSGANVLTFGAGSRLTVL.

The rearrangement joins TRBV2 to TRBJ1-2, with a tentative D call TRBD1 (6 bases). Germline V gene sequence: CDR1 SNHLY, CDR2 FYNNEI. The CDR3 contains 14 residues. V lost 6 bases to trimming and J lost 5 bases, with 16 bases between them. In DNA form, the CDR3 reads TGTGCCAGCAGCCGACAGGACGAGTTATATGGCTACACCTTC. It is translated as CASSRQDELYGYTF.

The CDR3 is CASSQAGQETQYF. The DNA of the CDR3 is TGTGCCAGCAGCCAGGCGGGACAAGAGACCCAGTACTTC. The chain joins TRBV7-2 to TRBJ2-5; possible D gene TRBD2, 6 bases. The germline gives CDR1 SGHTA, CDR2 FQGNSA. V was shortened by 5 bases and J by 2 bases, with 9 bases between the two germline ends. The CDR3 runs 13 residues.

The rearrangement joins TRBV23-1 to TRBJ2-7, with D possibly called TRBD1 or TRBD2 (6 bases each). TRBV23-1 is annotated as an ORF whose role is uncertain. Trimming shortened V by 4 bases and J by 3 bases, and 10 bases separated the two germline ends. This CDR3 has 13 residues. CDR3 sequence (DNA): TGCGCCAGCAGTCCGGGGGCTCACTACGAGCAGTACTTC. Protein: CASSPGAHYEQYF.

J is TRBJ2-1 and V is TRBV5-4, with TRBD1 matching 7 bases. V gave up 3 bases and J gave up 7 bases; unmatched junction bases: 7. Per germline, CDR1 SGHNT and CDR2 YYREEE (reference sequence). This CDR3 region has 14 residues. The CDR3 sequence is CASSWGQNYNEQFF. The CDR3 bases are TGTGCCAGCAGCTGGGGACAGAATTATAATGAGCAGTTCTTC.

This chain joins TRBV25-1 and TRBJ1-1, with TRBD1 matching 10 bases. CDR1 and CDR2 from the germline V gene are MGHDK and SYGVNS. J was trimmed by 1 base and V by 6 bases; bases with no gene match: 5. The CDR3 has 15 amino acids. CDR3 sequence (DNA): TGTGCCAGCAGGCCGGGACAGGGGTCGAACACTGAAGCTTTCTTT. Translating it yields CASRPGQGSNTEAFF.

The rearrangement joins TRBV6-5 to TRBJ1-6; D is unresolved. Looked up from germline, CDR1 is MNHEY and CDR2 is SVGAGI. Deletions cut 0 bases from V and 14 bases from J, with 14 bases between. The CDR3 totals 14 residues. CDR3 nucleotides: TGTGCCAGCAGTTACTCGGCCTCACCGAGAACCCTCCACTTT. This sequence encodes CASSYSASPRTLHF.

The chain recombines TRBV12-3 or TRBV12-4 with TRBJ2-4; D is undetermined. V shed 2 bases and J shed 8 bases, with 10 bases lying between them. There are 13 residues in the CDR3. Written as DNA, the CDR3 is TGTGCCAGCAGTTTAAGTTTGCGGTACATTCAGTACTTC. Protein: CASSLSLRYIQYF.

The CDR3 loop is CSVENEAGEQFF. CDR3 bases: TGCAGTGTAGAGAATGAGGCGGGTGAGCAGTTCTTC. The rearrangement joins TRBV20-1 to TRBJ2-1; TRBD2 is a possible D gene (5 bases). From germline, CDR1 is DFQATT and CDR2 SNEGSKA (reference sequence). Trimming stripped 7 bases from V and 9 bases from J, with 16 bases between. This CDR3 region has 12 residues.